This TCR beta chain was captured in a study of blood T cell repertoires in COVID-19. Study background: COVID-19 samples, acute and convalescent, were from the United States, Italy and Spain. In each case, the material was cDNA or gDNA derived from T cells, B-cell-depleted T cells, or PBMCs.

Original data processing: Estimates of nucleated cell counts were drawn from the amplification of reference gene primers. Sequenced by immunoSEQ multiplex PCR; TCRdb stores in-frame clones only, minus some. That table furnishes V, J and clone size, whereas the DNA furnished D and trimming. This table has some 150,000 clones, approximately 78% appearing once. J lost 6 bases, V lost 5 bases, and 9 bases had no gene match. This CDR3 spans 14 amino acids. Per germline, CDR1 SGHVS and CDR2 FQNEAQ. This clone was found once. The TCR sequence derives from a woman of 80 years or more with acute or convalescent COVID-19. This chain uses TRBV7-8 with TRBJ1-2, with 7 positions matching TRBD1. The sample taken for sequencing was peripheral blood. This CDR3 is CASSVTGSGNGYTF. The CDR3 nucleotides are TGTGCCAGCAGCGTGACAGGGAGTGGAAATGGCTACACCTTC.